This TCR beta chain was identified during a study of human T cells and chemical hapten exposure. Using its own MiXCR run on the RACE reads, TCRdb lists one record per CDR3 protein. Of 150,000 to 200,000 distinct CDR3 sequences listed, around a quarter are singletons. Documented time point: patch test 3, about 24 weeks after DPC sensitization. Sample treatment: therapeutic diphenylcyclopropenone sensitization with weekly scalp DPC. This clonotype was found many times. Material: whole blood, obtained in connection with sensitization to the hapten diphenylcyclopropenone (DPC). This TCR came from a woman in her thirties or forties with alopecia areata. Some clones in this sample may be carry-over from other donors' samples.

The CDR3: CASSLVATLMNTEAFF. CDR3 sequence (DNA): TGCGCCAGCAGCTTGGTGGCAACCCTTATGAACACTGAAGCTTTCTTT. The chain couples TRBV5-1 to TRBJ1-1; D remains ambiguous. The length of the CDR3 is 16 residues. V gave up 0 bases and J gave up 0 bases, with 12 bases separating them. Germline values: CDR1 SGHRS, CDR2 YFSETQ.